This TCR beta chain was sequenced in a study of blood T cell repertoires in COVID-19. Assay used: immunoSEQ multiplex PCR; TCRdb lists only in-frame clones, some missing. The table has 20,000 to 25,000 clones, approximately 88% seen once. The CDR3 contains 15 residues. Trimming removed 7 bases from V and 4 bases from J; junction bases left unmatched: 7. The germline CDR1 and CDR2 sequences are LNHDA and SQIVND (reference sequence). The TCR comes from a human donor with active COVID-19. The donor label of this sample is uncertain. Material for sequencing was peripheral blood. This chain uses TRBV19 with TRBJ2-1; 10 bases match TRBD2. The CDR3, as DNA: TGTGCCAGTAATTGGGGGACTAGCGAATACAATGAGCAGTTCTTC. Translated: CASNWGTSEYNEQFF.